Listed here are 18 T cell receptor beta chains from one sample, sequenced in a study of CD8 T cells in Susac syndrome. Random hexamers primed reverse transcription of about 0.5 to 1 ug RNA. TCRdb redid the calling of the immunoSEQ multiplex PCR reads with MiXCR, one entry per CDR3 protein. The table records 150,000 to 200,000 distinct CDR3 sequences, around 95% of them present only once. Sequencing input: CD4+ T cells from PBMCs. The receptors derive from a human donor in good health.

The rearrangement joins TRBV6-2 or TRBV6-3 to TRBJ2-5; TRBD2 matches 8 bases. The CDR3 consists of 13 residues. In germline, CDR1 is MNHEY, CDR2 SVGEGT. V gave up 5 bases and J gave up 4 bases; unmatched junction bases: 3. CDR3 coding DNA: TGTGCCAGCAGTGGGACTAGACGAGAGACCCAGTACTTC. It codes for CASSGTRRETQYF.

The CDR3 reads CASSLTTRRHEQYF. DNA for the CDR3: TGTGCCAGCAGCCTGACGACAAGGCGCCACGAGCAGTACTTC. J is TRBJ2-7 and V is TRBV11-3; no definite D call. V lost 5 bases and J 5 bases, leaving 16 bases between the germline ends. The germline gives CDR1 SGHNT, CDR2 YENEEA. This CDR3 is 14 amino acids long. Full variable domain (missing parts from reference TRBV11-3 and TRBJ2-7): EAGVVQSPRYKIIEKKQPVAFWCNPISGHNTLYWYLQNLGQGPELLIRYENEEAVDDSQLPKDRFSAERLKGVDSTLKIQPAELGDSAVYLCASSLTTRRHEQYFGPGTRLTVT.

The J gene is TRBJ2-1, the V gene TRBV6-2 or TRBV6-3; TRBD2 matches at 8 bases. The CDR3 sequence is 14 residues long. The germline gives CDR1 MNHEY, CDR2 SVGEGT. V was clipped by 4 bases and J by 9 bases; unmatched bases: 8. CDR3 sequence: CASSFFGGGAEQFF. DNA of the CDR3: TGTGCCAGCAGTTTTTTCGGGGGGGGCGCTGAGCAGTTCTTC.

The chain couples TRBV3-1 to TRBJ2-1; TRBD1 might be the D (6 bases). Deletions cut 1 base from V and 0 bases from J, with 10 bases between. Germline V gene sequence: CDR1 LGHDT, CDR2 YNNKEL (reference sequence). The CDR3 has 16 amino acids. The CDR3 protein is CASSQGWGLSYNEQFF. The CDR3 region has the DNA TGTGCCAGCAGCCAAGGGTGGGGGCTCTCCTACAATGAGCAGTTCTTC.

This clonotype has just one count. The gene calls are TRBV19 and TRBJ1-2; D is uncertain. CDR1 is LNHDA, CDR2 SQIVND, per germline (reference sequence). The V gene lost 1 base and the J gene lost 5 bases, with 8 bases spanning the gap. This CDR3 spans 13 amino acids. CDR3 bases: TGTGCCAGTAGTATAGGTTGGCAGTATGGCTACACCTTC. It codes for CASSIGWQYGYTF.

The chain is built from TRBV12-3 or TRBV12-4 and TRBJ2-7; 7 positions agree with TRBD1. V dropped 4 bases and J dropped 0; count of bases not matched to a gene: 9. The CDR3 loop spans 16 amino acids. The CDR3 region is CASSSPTGTHSYEQYF. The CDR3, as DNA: TGTGCCAGCAGTTCCCCGACAGGGACCCACTCCTACGAGCAGTACTTC.

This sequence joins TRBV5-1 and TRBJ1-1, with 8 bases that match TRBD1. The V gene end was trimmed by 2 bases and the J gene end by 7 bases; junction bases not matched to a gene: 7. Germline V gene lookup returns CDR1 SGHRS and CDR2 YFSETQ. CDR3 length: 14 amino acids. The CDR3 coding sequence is TGCGCCAGCAGCTTCGCAGGGGGCATAGTTGAAGCTTTCTTT. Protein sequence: CASSFAGGIVEAFF.

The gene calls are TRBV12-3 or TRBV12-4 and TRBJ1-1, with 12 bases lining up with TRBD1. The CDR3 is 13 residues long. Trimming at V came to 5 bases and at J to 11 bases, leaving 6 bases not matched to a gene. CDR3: CASSRRDRGPAFF. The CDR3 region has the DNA TGTGCCAGCAGTCGACGGGACAGGGGGCCTGCTTTCTTT.

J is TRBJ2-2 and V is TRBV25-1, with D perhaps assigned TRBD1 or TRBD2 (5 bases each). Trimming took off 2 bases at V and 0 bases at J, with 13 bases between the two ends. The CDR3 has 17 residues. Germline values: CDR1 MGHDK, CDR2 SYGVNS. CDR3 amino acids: CASSEPPGRTNTGELFF. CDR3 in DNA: TGTGCCAGCAGTGAACCCCCGGGACGGACGAACACCGGGGAGCTGTTTTTT.

CDR3 in amino acids: CASRDRDFYEQYF. The DNA for the CDR3 is TGCGCCAGCAGGGACAGAGACTTCTACGAGCAGTACTTC. V gene TRBV10-2 combines with J gene TRBJ2-7, with D possibly TRBD1 on 6 matching bases. The CDR3 spans 13 residues. V was clipped by 6 bases and J by 3 bases, with 12 bases between them. Germline V CDR1 and CDR2: WSHSY, SAAADI.

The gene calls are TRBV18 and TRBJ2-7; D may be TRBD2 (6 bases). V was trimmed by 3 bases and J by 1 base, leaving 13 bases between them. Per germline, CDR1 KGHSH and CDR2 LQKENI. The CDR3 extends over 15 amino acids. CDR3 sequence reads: CASSPGGSISYEQYF. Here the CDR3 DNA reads TGTGCCAGCTCACCGGGGGGAAGTATATCCTACGAGCAGTACTTC.

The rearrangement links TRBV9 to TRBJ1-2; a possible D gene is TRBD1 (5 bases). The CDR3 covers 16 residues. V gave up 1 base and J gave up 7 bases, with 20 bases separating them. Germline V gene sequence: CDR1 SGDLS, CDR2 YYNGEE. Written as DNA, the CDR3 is TGTGCCAGCAGCGTAACGTGGCAGCGGGGCAGCGGTGGCTACACCTTC. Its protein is CASSVTWQRGSGGYTF.

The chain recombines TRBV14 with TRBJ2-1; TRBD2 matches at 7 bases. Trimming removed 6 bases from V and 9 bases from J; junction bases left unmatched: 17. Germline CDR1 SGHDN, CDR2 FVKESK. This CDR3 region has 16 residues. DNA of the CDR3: TGTGCCAGCAGTCAGGAGAAGGCGGTGTGGGGGGGTGAGCAGTTCTTC. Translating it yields CASSQEKAVWGGEQFF. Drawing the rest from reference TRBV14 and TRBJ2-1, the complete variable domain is EAGVTQFPSHSVIEKGQTVTLRCDPISGHDNLYWYRRVMGKEIKFLLHFVKESKQDESGMPNNRFLAERTGGTYSTLKVQPAELEDSGVYFCASSQEKAVWGGEQFFGPGTRLTVL.

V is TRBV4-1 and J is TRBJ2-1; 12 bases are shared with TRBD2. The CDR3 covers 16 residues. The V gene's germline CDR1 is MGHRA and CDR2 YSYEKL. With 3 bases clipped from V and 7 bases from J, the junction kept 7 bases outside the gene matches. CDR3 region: CASSHPSGGALNEQFF. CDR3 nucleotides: TGCGCCAGCAGCCACCCTAGCGGGGGGGCCCTTAATGAGCAGTTCTTC.

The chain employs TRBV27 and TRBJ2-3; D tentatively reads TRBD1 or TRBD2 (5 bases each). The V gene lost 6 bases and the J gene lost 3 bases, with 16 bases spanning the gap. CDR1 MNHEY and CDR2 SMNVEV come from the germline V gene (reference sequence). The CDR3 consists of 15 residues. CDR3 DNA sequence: TGTGCCAGCAGCCGGGACGGTATTTGGACAGATACGCAGTATTTT. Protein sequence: CASSRDGIWTDTQYF.

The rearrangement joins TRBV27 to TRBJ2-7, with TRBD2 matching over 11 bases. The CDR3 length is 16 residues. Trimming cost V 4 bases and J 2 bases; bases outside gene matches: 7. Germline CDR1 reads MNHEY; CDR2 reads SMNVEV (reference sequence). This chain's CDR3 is CASSSRLAGKTYEQYF. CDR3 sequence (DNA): TGTGCCAGCAGTTCCAGACTAGCGGGGAAAACCTACGAGCAGTACTTC.

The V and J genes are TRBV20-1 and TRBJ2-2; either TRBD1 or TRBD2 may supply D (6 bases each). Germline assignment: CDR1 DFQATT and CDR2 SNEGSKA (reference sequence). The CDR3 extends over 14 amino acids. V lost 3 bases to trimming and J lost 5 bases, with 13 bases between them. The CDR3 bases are TGCAGTGCTAGGAGGGGGGCATCGACCGGGGAGCTGTTTTTT. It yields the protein CSARRGASTGELFF.

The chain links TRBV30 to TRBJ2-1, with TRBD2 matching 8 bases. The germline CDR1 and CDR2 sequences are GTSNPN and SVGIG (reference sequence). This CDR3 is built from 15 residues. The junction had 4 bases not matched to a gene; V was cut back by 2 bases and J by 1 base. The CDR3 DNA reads TGTGCCTGGAGTCCCGGACTAGCTTCCTACAATGAGCAGTTCTTC. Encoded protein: CAWSPGLASYNEQFF.